The 2 T cell receptor beta chains reported below all come from one sample, sequenced in a study of beta chain features in type 1 diabetes. Expressed TCRB transcripts were sequenced because the isolated RNA had all been reverse transcribed beforehand. TCRdb's table, derived via immunoSEQ multiplex PCR, lists solely in-frame clones and lacks some. The repertoire has around 310,000 clones, less than 15% of them found once; the top ten carry nearly 0.015%. For these TCRs, the target antigens are not known. Study observations and caveats: TCRB CDR3 length was moderately but significantly reduced in all four CD4+ subsets of Type 1 diabetes patients.

The specimen was naive CD4+ T cells from blood. Receptors originate from a woman under 30 with type 1 diabetes.

The rearrangement joins TRBV30 to TRBJ1-5, with 10 bases fitting TRBD1. The CDR3 extends over 16 amino acids. V was clipped by 3 bases and J by 4 bases; unmatched bases: 9. The V gene's germline CDR1 is GTSNPN and CDR2 SVGIG (reference sequence). CDR3 residues: CAWSRDRGYPNQPQHF. Written as DNA, the CDR3 is TGTGCCTGGAGCCGGGACAGGGGTTATCCGAATCAGCCCCAGCATTTT.

The chain uses TRBV11-3 and TRBJ2-1; no firm D call. The V end lost 1 base, the J end lost 10 bases, and 14 bases lay between the germline ends. The CDR3 loop spans 14 amino acids. In germline, CDR1 is SGHNT, CDR2 YENEEA. The CDR3 reads CASSLGLTPREQFF. In nucleotides, the CDR3 is TGTGCCAGCAGCTTAGGCCTCACCCCCAGGGAGCAGTTCTTC.